These 6 T cell receptor beta chains were sequenced from one sample in a study of cytomegalovirus exposure and HLA in healthy donors. The primer mix had 60 Vbeta and 13 Jbeta primers. Profiled with immunoSEQ multiplex PCR; TCRdb holds only in-frame clones, not every one. The sample yields about 130,000 clones, 75% to 85% seen once. Sequencing was done on a sample of PBMCs. The receptors were gathered from a woman between 40 and 50 years old in good health and CMV-seropositive.

CDR3 DNA sequence: TGTGCCAGCAGCTTGGGCAGCTCCTACGAGCAGTACTTC. Translation: CASSLGSSYEQYF. The genes are TRBV5-4 and TRBJ2-7; D unclear. The V and J ends lost 0 bases and 0 bases respectively, with 4 bases between them. CDR3 length: 13 residues. Germline assignment: CDR1 SGHNT and CDR2 YYREEE (reference sequence). Full variable domain (rest looked up from reference TRBV5-4 and TRBJ2-7): ETGVTQSPTHLIKTRGQQVTLRCSSQSGHNTVSWYQQALGQGPQFIFQYYREEENGRGNFPPRFSGLQFPNYSSELNVNALELDDSALYLCASSLGSSYEQYFGPGTRLTVT.

The genes are TRBV28 and TRBJ1-2; perhaps TRBD1 as D (6 bases). This CDR3 spans 13 amino acids. CDR1 is MDHEN, CDR2 SYDVKM, per germline. Trimming pared 3 bases from V and 8 bases from J, leaving 13 bases between. The CDR3 region has the DNA TGTGCCAGCAGTTTCCTACGGGACAAGGGCTACACCTTC. This gives the protein CASSFLRDKGYTF.

This clone was seen more than once but under ten times. The chain links TRBV5-6 to TRBJ2-6; TRBD1 matches at 8 bases. V lost 0 bases to trimming and J lost 4 bases; unmatched junction nucleotides: 6. This CDR3 is 17 amino acids long. In germline, CDR1 is SGHDT, CDR2 YYEEEE. CDR3 coding DNA: TGTGCCAGCAGCTTGGGGACAGGGATTTACGGGGCCAACGTCCTGACTTTC. Amino acid sequence: CASSLGTGIYGANVLTF. The full variable domain, rest sourced from reference TRBV5-6 and TRBJ2-6, is DAGVTQSPTHLIKTRGQQVTLRCSPKSGHDTVSWYQQALGQGPQFIFQYYEEEERQRGNFPDRFSGHQFPNYSSELNVNALLLGDSALYLCASSLGTGIYGANVLTFGAGSRLTVL.

V is TRBV15 and J is TRBJ2-5; D unclear. Germline V lookup: CDR1 LNHNV, CDR2 YYDKDF (reference sequence). Trimming took 5 bases from V and 5 from J, leaving 9 bases between them. The CDR3 sequence is 12 residues long. The CDR3, as DNA: TGTGCCACCAGCCCCCTCCGGGAGACCCAGTACTTC. It is translated as CATSPLRETQYF.

The V call is TRBV16, the J call TRBJ1-5, with TRBD1 as a possible D gene (6 bases). The V and J ends lost 2 bases and 1 base respectively, with 9 bases between them. The CDR3 spans 15 residues. Germline CDR1 KGHSY, CDR2 FQNENV. The CDR3 region has the DNA TGTGCCAGCAGCCAAGAAGGGGGAAGCAATCAGCCCCAGCATTTT. Translated, it gives CASSQEGGSNQPQHF.

The table lists this clone with a few counts. J is TRBJ1-2 and V is TRBV28; TRBD1 might be the D (6 bases). The CDR3 loop spans 16 amino acids. The ends were cut back, 8 bases at V and 0 bases at J, with 19 bases in the middle. Germline assignment: CDR1 MDHEN and CDR2 SYDVKM. The CDR3 sequence: CASQGTGFKANYGYTF. DNA for the CDR3: TGTGCCAGCCAGGGAACAGGGTTTAAGGCTAACTATGGCTACACCTTC.